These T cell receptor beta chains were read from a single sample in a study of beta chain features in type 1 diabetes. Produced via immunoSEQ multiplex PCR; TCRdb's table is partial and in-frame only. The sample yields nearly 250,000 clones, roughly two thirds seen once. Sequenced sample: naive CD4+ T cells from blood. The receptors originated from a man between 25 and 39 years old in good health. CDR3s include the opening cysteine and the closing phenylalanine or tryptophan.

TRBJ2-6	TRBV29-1	CSVELNSGANVLTF
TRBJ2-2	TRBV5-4	CASSSTGTEVTGELFF
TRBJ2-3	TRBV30	CAWTPRSTDTQYF
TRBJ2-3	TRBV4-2	CASSPTSGVADTQYF
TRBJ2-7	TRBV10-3	CAISGLYEQYF
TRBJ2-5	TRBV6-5	CASSYSSLQETQYF
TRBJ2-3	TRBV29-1	CSVARTFPSTDTQYF
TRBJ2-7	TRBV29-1	CSVSPGGIYEQYF
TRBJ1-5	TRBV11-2	CASSLVGSNQPQHF
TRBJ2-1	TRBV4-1	CASSQGTSAYNEQFF
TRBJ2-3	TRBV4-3	CASSQQIGTDTQYF
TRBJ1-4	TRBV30	CAWSVMRSSPTNEKLFF
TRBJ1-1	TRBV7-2	CATRQGSMNTEAFF
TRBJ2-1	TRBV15	CATSRDIRERGSSYNEQFF
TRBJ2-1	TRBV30	CAWSVRSGVWNEQFF
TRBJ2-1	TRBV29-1	CSVRRDRHYNEQFF
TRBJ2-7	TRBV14	CASSQDPGTSGSYEQYF
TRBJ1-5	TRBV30	CAWSEGLSSNQPQHF
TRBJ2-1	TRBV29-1	CSAVRLAGGPDEQFF
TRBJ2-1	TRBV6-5	CASRDREDEQFF
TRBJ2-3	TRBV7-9	CASSLLGTDTQYF
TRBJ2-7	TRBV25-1	CASSELAGGRRYEQYF
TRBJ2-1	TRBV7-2	CASSNRDRGVNEQFF
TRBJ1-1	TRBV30	CAWTRVTEAFF
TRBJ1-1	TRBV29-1	CSVGDRDHHGGTEAFF
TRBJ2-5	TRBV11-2	CASSLGGAQETQYF
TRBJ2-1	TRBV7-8	CASRLRLADNEQFF
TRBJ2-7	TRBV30	CAWSLTRGPNEQYF
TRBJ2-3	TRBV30	CAWSAVSPDTQYF
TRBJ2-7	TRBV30	CAWSEGGSSLGDEQYF
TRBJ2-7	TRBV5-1	CASSMGQGVTEQYF
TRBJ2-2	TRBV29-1	CSVEDWFRGQGELFF
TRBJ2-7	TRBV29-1	CSVWVSYEQYF
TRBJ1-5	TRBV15	CATSRVWASNQPQHF
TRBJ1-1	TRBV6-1	CASSRSSLNTEAFF
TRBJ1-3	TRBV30	CAWMSVSGNTIYF
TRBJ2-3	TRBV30	CAWAGLAGDTQYF
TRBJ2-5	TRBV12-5	CASDGPYQETQYF
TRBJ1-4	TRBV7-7	CASSRGTDSNEKLFF
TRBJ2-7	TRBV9	CASSVGTWGYEQYF
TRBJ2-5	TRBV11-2	CASSSYSQGAETQYF
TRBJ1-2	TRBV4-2	CASSQEGDRYGYTF
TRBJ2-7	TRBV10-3	CAISEQLGQVDYYEQYF
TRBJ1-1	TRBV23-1	CASSQRFGETNTEAFF
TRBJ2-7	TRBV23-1	CASSQSRPYEQYF